The 22 T cell receptor beta chains below come from one sample, sequenced in a study of blood T cell repertoires in COVID-19. Only in-frame clones appear in the TCRdb table, and some are missing; sequencing was by immunoSEQ multiplex PCR. The table records approximately 170,000 clones, almost 85% of them present only once. Sequenced material: peripheral blood. The receptors shown here come from a man aged 35 to 55 who had recovered from COVID-19.

The gene calls are TRBV9 and TRBJ1-1, with D uncertain. Trimming took 4 bases from V and 4 from J, leaving 17 bases between them. The CDR3 sequence is 15 residues long. CDR1 and CDR2 from the germline V gene are SGDLS and YYNGEE. In DNA, the CDR3 is TGTGCCAGCAGCCAAAAAGGACTAGTCCCCACTGAAGCTTTCTTT. Its protein product is CASSQKGLVPTEAFF.

This chain links TRBV7-3 with TRBJ1-1; D gene uncertain. The germline V and J ends were trimmed by 5 bases and 1 base, with 8 bases remaining between them. CDR1 is SGHTA, CDR2 FQGTGA, per germline. This CDR3 comprises 13 residues. CDR3 bases: TGTGCCAGCAGCATGGGAGGGAACACTGAAGCTTTCTTT. This translates into CASSMGGNTEAFF.

Only a few counts were recorded for this clone. The CDR3, as DNA: TGTGCCAGCAGAAATACAGGGCCTCAGCCCCAGCATTTT. Amino acid sequence: CASRNTGPQPQHF. V gene TRBV12-3 or TRBV12-4 combines with J gene TRBJ1-5; possible D gene TRBD1, 6 bases. The CDR3 has 13 residues. The V gene lost 6 bases and the J gene lost 6 bases, with 12 bases spanning the gap.

The chain has TRBV4-1 and TRBJ2-7, with 7 bases fitting TRBD2. The CDR3 is 15 residues long. CDR1 and CDR2 from the germline V gene are MGHRA and YSYEKL. Trimming took 0 bases from V and 4 from J; bases not matched to a gene: 6. CDR3 protein: CASSQDSSGAYEQYF. CDR3 nucleotides: TGCGCCAGCAGCCAAGATTCTAGCGGTGCGTACGAGCAGTACTTC.

V and J are TRBV7-2 and TRBJ2-3, with D unclear. CDR3 length: 12 amino acids. The V end was cut by 7 bases, the J end by 5 bases, with 10 bases between. CDR1 is SGHTA and CDR2 is FQGNSA in the germline V gene. In DNA, the CDR3 is TGTGCCAGCACCCAGGCCGGAGATACGCAGTATTTT. It yields the protein CASTQAGDTQYF.

This chain links TRBV3-1 (or the pseudogene TRBV3-2) with TRBJ1-3; 8 bases are shared with TRBD1. Germline CDR1 LGHDT, CDR2 YNNKEL (reference sequence). V lost 1 base and J lost 4; bases outside the gene matches: 6. The CDR3 runs to 16 residues. The CDR3 here is CASSQAHRGGGNTIYF. CDR3 nucleotide sequence: TGTGCCAGCAGCCAAGCTCACAGGGGGGGAGGAAACACCATATATTTT.

The gene calls are TRBV30 and TRBJ2-2, with a tentative D call TRBD2 (6 bases). CDR3 length equals 13 residues. Germline lookup yields CDR1 GTSNPN and CDR2 SVGIG (reference sequence). With 1 base removed from V and 6 bases from J, the gap between germline ends came to 9 bases. CDR3 coding DNA: TGTGCCTGGAGTGGTCCGGGGGCCGGGGAGCTGTTTTTT. Its protein product is CAWSGPGAGELFF.

The chain combines TRBV7-9 with TRBJ1-1; D gene unclear. The CDR3 runs 15 residues. Trimming stripped 1 base from V and 1 base from J, with 10 bases between. Looked up from germline, CDR1 is SEHNR and CDR2 is FQNEAQ (reference sequence). The CDR3 sequence is CASSLEVGENTEAFF. As DNA, the CDR3 is TGTGCCAGCAGCTTAGAGGTGGGAGAGAACACTGAAGCTTTCTTT.

The chain combines TRBV24-1 with TRBJ2-1; D gene ambiguous. This CDR3 spans 14 amino acids. From germline, CDR1 is KGHDR and CDR2 SFDVKD. Trimming took 5 bases from V and 1 from J, leaving 8 bases between them. The CDR3 nucleotides are TGTGCCACCAGTGCGAGCGTATCCTACAATGAGCAGTTCTTC. This translates into CATSASVSYNEQFF.

V gene TRBV7-9 combines with J gene TRBJ1-1, with a possible D match to TRBD1 (6 bases). The CDR3 loop spans 12 amino acids. Germline V CDR1 and CDR2: SEHNR, FQNEAQ (reference sequence). CDR3 region: CAGRGTNTEAFF. CDR3 bases: TGTGCGGGCAGGGGTACAAACACTGAAGCTTTCTTT.

V usage is TRBV7-9 and J usage is TRBJ2-7; unclear D gene. CDR1 and CDR2 (germline): SEHNR, FQNEAQ (reference sequence). The CDR3 sequence is 14 residues long. The ends were cut back, 4 bases at V and 0 bases at J, with 10 bases in the middle. The CDR3 reads CASSSGWSSYEQYF. In DNA, the CDR3 is TGTGCCAGCAGCTCGGGTTGGAGCTCCTACGAGCAGTACTTC.

V is TRBV6-5 and J is TRBJ2-1; no definite D call. V dropped 10 bases and J dropped 5 bases, with 9 bases sitting between them. CDR1 and CDR2 from the germline V gene are MNHEY and SVGAGI. The CDR3 length is 11 residues. The CDR3 DNA follows: TGTGCCAACAGCAGGAACAATGAGCAGTTCTTC. As protein: CANSRNNEQFF.

The chain is built from TRBV5-4 and TRBJ2-7; tentatively, D is TRBD2 (7 bases). The CDR3 spans 14 residues. Germline lookup yields CDR1 SGHNT and CDR2 YYREEE (reference sequence). V dropped 0 bases and J dropped 2 bases, with 9 bases sitting between them. In DNA form, the CDR3 reads TGTGCCAGCAGCTTGGGCGGGGGCCCCTACGAGCAGTACTTC. Translating gives CASSLGGGPYEQYF.

This chain connects TRBV9 to TRBJ2-2; the D gene is possibly TRBD2 (6 bases). V was clipped by 0 bases and J by 2 bases, with 11 bases between them. This CDR3 contains 16 residues. Germline CDR1 and CDR2: SGDLS and YYNGEE. The CDR3 loop is CASSVGDAGNTGELFF. For the CDR3, the DNA is TGTGCCAGCAGCGTAGGAGATGCGGGAAACACCGGGGAGCTGTTTTTT.

V and J are TRBV30 and TRBJ2-2; TRBD1 is a possible D gene (5 bases). This CDR3 has 15 amino acids. Per germline, CDR1 GTSNPN and CDR2 SVGIG (reference sequence). The ends were cut back, 4 bases at V and 0 bases at J, with 12 bases in the middle. The CDR3 DNA reads as TGTGCCTGGACTTCTGGACAATCGAACACCGGGGAGCTGTTTTTT. Its protein is CAWTSGQSNTGELFF.

V usage is TRBV7-3 and J usage is TRBJ1-2; 9 bases map to TRBD1. The CDR3 is made up of 14 amino acids. Germline values: CDR1 SGHTA, CDR2 FQGTGA. V trimming: 5 bases; J trimming: 8 bases; junction bases outside the gene matches: 9. CDR3 sequence: CASSQRGQGSGYTF. In nucleotides, the CDR3 is TGTGCCAGCAGCCAGAGGGGACAGGGCTCCGGCTACACCTTC.

The chain employs TRBV19 and TRBJ2-3, with D unresolved. This CDR3 is built from 13 residues. Trimming took 1 base from V and 1 from J, leaving 3 bases between them. Per germline, CDR1 LNHDA and CDR2 SQIVND (reference sequence). The CDR3, as DNA: TGTGCCAGTAGTATAGGAGGCACAGATACGCAGTATTTT. This sequence encodes CASSIGGTDTQYF.

J is TRBJ2-5 and V is TRBV5-6, with D possibly TRBD1 on 5 matching bases. Germline CDR1 SGHDT, CDR2 YYEEEE. This CDR3 has 16 residues. Trimming removed 2 bases at V and 7 bases at J, with 21 bases between. The CDR3 DNA follows: TGTGCCAGCAGCTTCGTGAGGAGCGCCTCCCAGGGGACCCAGTACTTC. This encodes CASSFVRSASQGTQYF. The entire variable domain, with the rest obtained from reference TRBV5-6 and TRBJ2-5, is as follows: DAGVTQSPTHLIKTRGQQVTLRCSPKSGHDTVSWYQQALGQGPQFIFQYYEEEERQRGNFPDRFSGHQFPNYSSELNVNALLLGDSALYLCASSFVRSASQGTQYFGPGTRLLVL.

This clone was seen just once. This chain uses TRBV2 with TRBJ2-3, with TRBD2 as a possible D gene (5 bases). Per the germline V gene, CDR1 is SNHLY and CDR2 is FYNNEI. This CDR3 has 14 residues. The V end was cut by 10 bases, the J end by 0 bases, with 14 bases between. CDR3 region: CANRARTSTDTQYF. CDR3 nucleotides: TGTGCCAACAGAGCGAGGACTAGCACAGATACGCAGTATTTT.

The chain is built from TRBV5-4 and TRBJ2-5; no definite D call. This CDR3 spans 16 amino acids. V was pared by 3 bases and J by 2 bases, with 17 bases between. Per germline, CDR1 SGHNT and CDR2 YYREEE (reference sequence). The CDR3 spells CASSSHTGPKQETQYF. CDR3 sequence (DNA): TGTGCCAGCAGCTCCCACACTGGGCCTAAGCAAGAGACCCAGTACTTC.

The rearrangement joins TRBV5-5 to TRBJ1-6, with a weak D call TRBD1 (5 bases). Trimming pared 0 bases from V and 10 bases from J, leaving 11 bases between. This CDR3 has 14 residues. Germline assignment: CDR1 SGHKS and CDR2 YYEKEE (reference sequence). The DNA of the CDR3 is TGTGCCAGCAGCTTGGCGGGGGTTGGGTCACCCCTCCACTTT. Its protein is CASSLAGVGSPLHF.

The chain uses TRBV11-2 and TRBJ2-7, with TRBD1 matching 8 bases. The CDR3 spans 14 residues. Germline V gives CDR1 SGHAT, CDR2 FQNNGV. Losses at the gene ends were 9 bases for V and 2 bases for J; bases not matched to a gene: 9. For the CDR3, the DNA is TGTGCCAGATCGGACAGGGTAAGGGCCTACGAGCAGTACTTC. Its translation is CARSDRVRAYEQYF. The complete variable domain, with remaining parts taken from reference TRBV11-2 and TRBJ2-7, reads EAGVAQSPRYKIIEKRQSVAFWCNPISGHATLYWYQQILGQGPKLLIQFQNNGVVDDSQLPKDRFSAERLKGVDSTLKIQPAKLEDSAVYLCARSDRVRAYEQYFGPGTRLTVT.